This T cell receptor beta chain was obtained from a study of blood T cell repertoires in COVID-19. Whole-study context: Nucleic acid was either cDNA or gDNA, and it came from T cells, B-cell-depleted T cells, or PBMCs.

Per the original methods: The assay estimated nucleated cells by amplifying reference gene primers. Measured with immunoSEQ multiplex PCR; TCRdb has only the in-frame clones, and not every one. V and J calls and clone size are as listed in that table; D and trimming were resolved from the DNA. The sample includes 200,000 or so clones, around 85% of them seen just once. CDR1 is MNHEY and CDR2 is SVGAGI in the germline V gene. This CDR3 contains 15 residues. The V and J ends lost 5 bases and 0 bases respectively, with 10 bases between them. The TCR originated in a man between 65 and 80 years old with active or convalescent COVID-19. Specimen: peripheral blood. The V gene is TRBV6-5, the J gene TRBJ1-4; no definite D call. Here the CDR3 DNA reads TGTGCCAGCAGTCTACTTTTTGCAACTAATGAAAAACTGTTTTTT. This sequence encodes CASSLLFATNEKLFF.